A selection of T cell receptor beta chains follows, all from one sample in a study of cytomegalovirus exposure and HLA in healthy donors. Assay used: immunoSEQ multiplex PCR; TCRdb lists only in-frame clones, some missing. Its table records approximately 130,000 clones. Sequencing input: PBMCs. These receptors originate from a woman aged 55-75 years in good health and CMV-seronegative. Both conserved end residues are part of each CDR3. Each record gives: J gene, V gene, CDR3 protein.

TRBJ1-2 | TRBV10-1 | CASSETTSGYYGYTF
TRBJ1-1 | TRBV18 | CASSPPRGMNTEAFF
TRBJ2-7 | TRBV7-8 | CASQAGPAGEQYF
TRBJ1-6 | TRBV27 | CASSLSPPQAGYNSPLHF
TRBJ2-3 | TRBV5-6 | CASSYRSGRATDTQYF
TRBJ2-6 | TRBV2 | CASSRRAGANVLTF
TRBJ2-7 | TRBV27 | CASSASGGLYEQYF
TRBJ2-2 | TRBV7-6 | CASSPRRRDDGELFF
TRBJ2-7 | TRBV9 | CASSEGGQGAYEQYF
TRBJ1-1 | TRBV19 | CVSTRQGGAFF
TRBJ2-1 | TRBV9 | CASSTTQVHSYNEQFF
TRBJ2-7 | TRBV11-3 | CASSLTGQALDEQYF
TRBJ2-6 | TRBV15 | CATSREASGGLSSGANVLTF
TRBJ2-3 | TRBV11-2 | CASSLGRYTDTQYF
TRBJ2-3 | TRBV7-2 | CASSLGLVTDTQYF
TRBJ2-4 | TRBV6-5 | CASNDRAAKNIQYF
TRBJ2-5 | TRBV7-3 | CASSSRQATRETQYF
TRBJ1-2 | TRBV5-6 | CASSTGQYGYTF
TRBJ1-1 | TRBV27 | CASSNRGKNTEAFF
TRBJ2-5 | TRBV6-1 | CASSEGAGVLGEQYF
TRBJ1-3 | TRBV7-7 | CASSTRQGGSDGNTIYF
TRBJ2-3 | TRBV6-4 | CASSPDRVRADTQYF
TRBJ1-2 | TRBV6-5 | CASFRGINSGYTF
TRBJ1-2 | TRBV5-6 | CASSLGGEKGNYGYTF
TRBJ2-3 | TRBV6-6 | CASSYLGERTDTQYF
TRBJ2-4 | TRBV4-1 | CASRRQGGDIQYF